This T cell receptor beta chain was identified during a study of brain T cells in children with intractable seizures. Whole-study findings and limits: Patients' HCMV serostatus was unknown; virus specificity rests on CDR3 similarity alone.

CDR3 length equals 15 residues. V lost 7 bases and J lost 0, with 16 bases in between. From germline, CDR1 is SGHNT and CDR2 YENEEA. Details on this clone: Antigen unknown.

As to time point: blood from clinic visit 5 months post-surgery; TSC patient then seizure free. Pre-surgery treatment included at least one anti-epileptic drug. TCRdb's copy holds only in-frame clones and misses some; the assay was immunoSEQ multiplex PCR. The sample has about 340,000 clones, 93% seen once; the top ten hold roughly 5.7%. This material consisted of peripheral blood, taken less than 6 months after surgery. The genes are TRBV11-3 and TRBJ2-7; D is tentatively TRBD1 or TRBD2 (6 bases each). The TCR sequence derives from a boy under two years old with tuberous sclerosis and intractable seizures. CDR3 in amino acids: CASTLGGGNSYEQYF. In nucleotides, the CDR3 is TGTGCCAGCACCCTGGGGGGCGGGAACTCCTACGAGCAGTACTTC. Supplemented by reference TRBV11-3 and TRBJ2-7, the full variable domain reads EAGVVQSPRYKIIEKKQPVAFWCNPISGHNTLYWYLQNLGQGPELLIRYENEEAVDDSQLPKDRFSAERLKGVDSTLKIQPAELGDSAVYLCASTLGGGNSYEQYFGPGTRLTVT.